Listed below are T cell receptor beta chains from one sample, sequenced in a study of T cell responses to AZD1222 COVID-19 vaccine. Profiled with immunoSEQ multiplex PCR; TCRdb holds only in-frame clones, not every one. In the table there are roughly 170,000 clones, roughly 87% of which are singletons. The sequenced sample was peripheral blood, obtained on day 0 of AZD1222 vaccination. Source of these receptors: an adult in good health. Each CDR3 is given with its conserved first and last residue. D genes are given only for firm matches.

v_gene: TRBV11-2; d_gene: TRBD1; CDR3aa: CASARWTGVEKLFF
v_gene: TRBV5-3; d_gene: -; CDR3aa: CARSSYEQYF
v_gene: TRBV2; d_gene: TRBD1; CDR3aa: CASSDGQGGSSYNSPLHF
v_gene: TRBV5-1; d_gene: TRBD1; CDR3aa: CASSADRGVNTEAFF
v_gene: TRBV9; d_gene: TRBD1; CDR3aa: CASSKNRGSGYTF
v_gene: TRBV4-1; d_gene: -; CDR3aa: CASSQDYRGGGWAYEQYF
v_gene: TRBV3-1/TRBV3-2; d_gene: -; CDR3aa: CASSIQDSNQPQHF
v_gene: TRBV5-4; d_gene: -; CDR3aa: CASSLGVGAVAEETQYF
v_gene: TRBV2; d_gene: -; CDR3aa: CASSGDMDEAFF
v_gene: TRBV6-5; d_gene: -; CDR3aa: CASSSRGLRDGYTF
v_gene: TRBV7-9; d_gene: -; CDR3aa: CASSSTHSQEVTNYGYTF
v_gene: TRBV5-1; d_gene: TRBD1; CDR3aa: CASSPTTGQGGYTF
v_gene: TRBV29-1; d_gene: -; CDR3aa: CSVGSAPSEKLFF
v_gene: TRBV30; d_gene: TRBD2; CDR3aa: CAWSVLPSGRNEQFF
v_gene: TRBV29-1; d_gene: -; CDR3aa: CSVEAGGPYEQYF
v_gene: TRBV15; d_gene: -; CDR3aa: CATSRELLQPQHF
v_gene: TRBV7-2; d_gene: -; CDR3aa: CASSSRRGGDRETQYF